The present T cell receptor (beta chain) was sequenced within a study of blood T cell repertoires in COVID-19. Study-level background: COVID-19 samples collected from the United States, Italy and Spain covered acute and convalescent phases. PBMCs, B-cell-depleted T cells, or T cells provided the cDNA or gDNA that made up the material.

Repertoires were generated with immunoSEQ multiplex PCR, while TCRdb's copy carries only in-frame clones and drops some. The sample shows 80,000 to 130,000 clones, 92% of them seen only once. The CDR3 extends over 16 amino acids. Trimming left V 5 bases short and J 2 bases short, with 16 bases between. Germline V gives CDR1 SGHAT, CDR2 FQNNGV. V is TRBV11-2 and J is TRBJ1-5; D gene uncertain. Sequenced input: peripheral blood. The TCR originated in a man in his 70s with acute or convalescent COVID-19. The DNA for the CDR3 is TGTGCCAGCAGCCCCGGAGGAGGAAGAGGCAATCAGCCCCAGCATTTT. It yields the protein CASSPGGGRGNQPQHF.